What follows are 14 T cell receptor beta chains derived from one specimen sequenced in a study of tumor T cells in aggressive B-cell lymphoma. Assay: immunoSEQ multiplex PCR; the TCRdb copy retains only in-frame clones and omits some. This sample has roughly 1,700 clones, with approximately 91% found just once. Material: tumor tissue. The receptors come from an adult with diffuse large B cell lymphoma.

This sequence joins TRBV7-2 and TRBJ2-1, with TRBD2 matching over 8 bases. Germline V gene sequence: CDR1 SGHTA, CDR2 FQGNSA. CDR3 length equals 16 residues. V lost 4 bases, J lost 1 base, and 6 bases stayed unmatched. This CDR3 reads CASSWAGGPSYNEQFF. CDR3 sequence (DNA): TGTGCCAGCAGCTGGGCGGGGGGACCTTCCTACAATGAGCAGTTCTTC.

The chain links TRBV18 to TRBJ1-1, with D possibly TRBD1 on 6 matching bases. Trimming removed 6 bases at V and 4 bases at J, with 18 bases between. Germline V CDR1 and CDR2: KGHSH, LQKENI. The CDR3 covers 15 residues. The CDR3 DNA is TGTGCCAGCTCCTATAACAGGGTTTTTGGCACTGAAGCTTTCTTT. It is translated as CASSYNRVFGTEAFF.

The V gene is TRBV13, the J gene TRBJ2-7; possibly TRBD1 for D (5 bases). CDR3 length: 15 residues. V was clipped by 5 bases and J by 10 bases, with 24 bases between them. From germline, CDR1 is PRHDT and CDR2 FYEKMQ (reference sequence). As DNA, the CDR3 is TGTGCCAGCAGCCTGCGGTGGGGCAACCCTCCTTCCCAGTACTTC. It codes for CASSLRWGNPPSQYF.

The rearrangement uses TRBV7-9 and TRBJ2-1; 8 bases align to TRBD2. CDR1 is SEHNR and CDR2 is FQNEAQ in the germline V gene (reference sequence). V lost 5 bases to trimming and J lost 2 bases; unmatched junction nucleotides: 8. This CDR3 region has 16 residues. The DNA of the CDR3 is TGTGCCAGCAGCGGTGTAGCGGGGTTGGCCTACAATGAGCAGTTCTTC. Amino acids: CASSGVAGLAYNEQFF.

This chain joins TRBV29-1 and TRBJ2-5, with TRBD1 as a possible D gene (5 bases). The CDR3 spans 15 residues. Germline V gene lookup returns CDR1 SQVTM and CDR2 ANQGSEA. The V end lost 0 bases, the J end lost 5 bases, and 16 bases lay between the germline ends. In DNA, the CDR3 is TGCAGCGTTGAAGATCTCGTCAGGGCCGATGAGACCCAGTACTTC. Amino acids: CSVEDLVRADETQYF.

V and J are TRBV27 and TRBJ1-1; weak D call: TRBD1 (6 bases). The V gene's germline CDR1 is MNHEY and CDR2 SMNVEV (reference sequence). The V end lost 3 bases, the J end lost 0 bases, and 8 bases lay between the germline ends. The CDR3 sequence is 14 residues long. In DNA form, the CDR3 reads TGTGCCAGCAGTTTCAGGGGTTTGAACACTGAAGCTTTCTTT. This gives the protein CASSFRGLNTEAFF.

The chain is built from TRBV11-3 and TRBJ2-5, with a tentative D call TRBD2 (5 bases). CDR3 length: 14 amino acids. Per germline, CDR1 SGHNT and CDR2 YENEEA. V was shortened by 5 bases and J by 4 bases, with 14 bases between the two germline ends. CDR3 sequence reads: CASSDPGSGETQYF. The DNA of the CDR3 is TGTGCCAGCAGCGACCCGGGCAGCGGAGAGACCCAGTACTTC.

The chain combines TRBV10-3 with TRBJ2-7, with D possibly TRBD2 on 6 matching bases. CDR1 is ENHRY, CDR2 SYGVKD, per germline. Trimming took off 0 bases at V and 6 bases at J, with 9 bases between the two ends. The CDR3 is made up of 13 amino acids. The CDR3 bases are TGTGCCATCAGTGAGTCGAAGGAGGGCGAGCAGTACTTC. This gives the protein CAISESKEGEQYF.

The DNA of the CDR3 is TGTGCCAGCAGCTCTCCCCCGGGGGATGAGCAGTTCTTC. Protein product: CASSSPPGDEQFF. The chain uses TRBV11-2 and TRBJ2-1, with a possible D match to TRBD2 (6 bases). CDR1 is SGHAT and CDR2 is FQNNGV in the germline V gene. CDR3 length equals 13 residues. V was pared by 4 bases and J by 8 bases, with 12 bases between.

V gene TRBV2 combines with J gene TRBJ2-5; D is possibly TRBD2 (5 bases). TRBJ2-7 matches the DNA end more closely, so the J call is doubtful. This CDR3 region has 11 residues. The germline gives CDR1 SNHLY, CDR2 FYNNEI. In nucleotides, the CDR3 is TGTGCCAGCAGTGATGGAGGCGAGCAGTACTTC. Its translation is CASSDGGEQYF.

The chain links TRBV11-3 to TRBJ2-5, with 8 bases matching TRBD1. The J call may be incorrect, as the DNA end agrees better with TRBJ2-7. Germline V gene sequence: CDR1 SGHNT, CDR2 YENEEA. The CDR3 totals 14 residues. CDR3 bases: TGTGCCAGCAGCCCTGGGACAGGACCCGCCGAGCAGTACTTC. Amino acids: CASSPGTGPAEQYF.

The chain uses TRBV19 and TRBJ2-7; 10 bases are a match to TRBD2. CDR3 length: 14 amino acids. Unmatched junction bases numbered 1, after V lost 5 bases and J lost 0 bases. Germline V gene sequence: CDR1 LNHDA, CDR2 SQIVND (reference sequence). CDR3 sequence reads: CASSWTSGSYEQYF. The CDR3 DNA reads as TGTGCCAGTAGTTGGACTAGCGGCTCCTACGAGCAGTACTTC.

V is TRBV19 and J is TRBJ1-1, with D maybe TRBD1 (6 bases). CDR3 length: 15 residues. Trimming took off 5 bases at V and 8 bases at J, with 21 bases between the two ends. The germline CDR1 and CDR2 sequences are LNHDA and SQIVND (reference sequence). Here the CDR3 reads CASSQGMAEQEEAFF. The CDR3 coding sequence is TGTGCCAGTAGTCAGGGGATGGCAGAACAGGAGGAAGCTTTCTTT.

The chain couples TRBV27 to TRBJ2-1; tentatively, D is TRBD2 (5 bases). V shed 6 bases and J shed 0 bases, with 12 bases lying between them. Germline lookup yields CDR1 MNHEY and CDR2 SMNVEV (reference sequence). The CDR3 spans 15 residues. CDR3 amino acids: CASRADVSSYNEQFF. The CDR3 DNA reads TGTGCCAGCAGAGCGGACGTAAGCTCCTACAATGAGCAGTTCTTC.